One sample yielded the 27 T cell receptor beta chains listed below, sequenced in a study of T cell repertoires in cytomegalovirus infection (dated by TCRdb to between 2018 and 2021). The sequencer was an Illumina HiSeq 1500. Using fastp trimming at Q25 and MiXCR clonotype assembly, TCRdb reanalyzed the public sequencing data and kept in-frame beta chains. One record per CDR3 amino acid sequence lists the most common genes and DNA. Present in this sample are a few hundred thousand distinct CDR3 sequences, roughly 42% of which were seen just once. The ten top clones hold about half of the sample. Which antigens these TCRs recognize remains unknown. The treatment or condition label, read with the paper, signifies: in vitro stimulation with specific CMV peptide epitopes to enrich CMV-specific T cells. Sequenced material: cultured PBMCs, taken from culture after CMV antigen stimulation. The receptor set was obtained from a human donor in good health (CMV status not recorded). Some clones in this sample may be carry-over from other donors' samples.

This clonotype was picked up many times. The chain combines TRBV7-2 with TRBJ2-5; D remains unclear. Germline CDR1 is SGHTA and CDR2 is FQGNSA. CDR3 length: 13 residues. V dropped 4 bases and J dropped 0 bases, with 6 bases sitting between them. CDR3 region: CASSSSYQETQYF. The CDR3 DNA reads TGTGCCAGCAGCTCCTCATACCAAGAGACCCAGTACTTC.

The chain recombines TRBV28 with TRBJ2-3; no clear D. The V end was cut by 4 bases, the J end by 1 base, with 18 bases between. CDR1 is MDHEN, CDR2 SYDVKM, per germline. The length of the CDR3 is 17 residues. The CDR3 DNA is TGTGCCAGCAGTTACCCTTTGACACCTGGCGGCACAGATACGCAGTATTTT. Translated, it gives CASSYPLTPGGTDTQYF.

CDR3 in DNA: TGTGCCAGCGGGGGGGGTCTAAACAATGAGCAGTTCTTC. Protein product: CASGGGLNNEQFF. The chain uses TRBV28 and TRBJ2-1; 7 nucleotides line up with TRBD2. J gave up 5 bases and V 8 bases, and 6 bases lay outside the gene matches. CDR3 length: 13 amino acids. Germline CDR1 MDHEN, CDR2 SYDVKM.

V is TRBV6-1 and J is TRBJ2-7; D is uncertain. Germline values: CDR1 MNHNS, CDR2 SASEGT. The CDR3 length is 13 residues. V was pared by 6 bases and J by 5 bases, with 14 bases between. The chain's CDR3 is CASRRRHLDEQYF. CDR3 coding DNA: TGTGCCAGCAGGAGACGCCACCTCGACGAGCAGTACTTC.

The chain employs TRBV15 and TRBJ2-1; D possibly corresponds to TRBD2 (5 bases). Trimming took off 0 bases at V and 9 bases at J, with 12 bases between the two ends. The CDR3 sequence is 14 residues long. Germline CDR1 LNHNV, CDR2 YYDKDF (reference sequence). The CDR3 bases are TGTGCCACCAGCAGAGATCTCGGGGATCGTGAGCAGTTCTTC. Protein sequence: CATSRDLGDREQFF.

This chain connects TRBV4-3 to TRBJ2-1, with 7 bases matching TRBD1. This CDR3 is 14 amino acids long. In germline, CDR1 is LGHNA, CDR2 YSLEER. Losses at the gene ends were 6 bases for V and 8 bases for J; bases not matched to a gene: 10. CDR3 region: CASSPDREWHEQFF. CDR3 bases: TGCGCCAGCAGTCCAGACAGGGAGTGGCATGAGCAGTTCTTC.

The chain couples TRBV28 to TRBJ1-6, with D possibly matching TRBD1 (6 bases). Trimming stripped 6 bases from V and 8 bases from J, with 23 bases between. Germline CDR1 reads MDHEN; CDR2 reads SYDVKM. The CDR3 extends over 17 amino acids. The CDR3 sequence: CASSTPRAGAIDSPLHF. The CDR3 DNA reads as TGTGCCAGCAGCACCCCCCGGGCAGGGGCGATTGATTCACCCCTCCACTTT.

The chain combines TRBV4-3 with TRBJ2-7; D gene uncertain. This CDR3 region has 13 residues. The V gene's germline CDR1 is LGHNA and CDR2 YSLEER. Trimming removed 3 bases from V and 3 bases from J, with 9 bases in between. The CDR3 DNA reads TGCGCCAGCAGCCAGGAACCCTACTACGAGCAGTACTTC. This gives the protein CASSQEPYYEQYF.

This clonotype was observed a handful of times. V and J are TRBV5-6 and TRBJ1-1; D remains unclear. The germline V gene has CDR1 SGHDT and CDR2 YYEEEE. CDR3 length: 15 amino acids. Trimming left V 3 bases short and J 1 base short, with 13 bases between. The CDR3 region has the DNA TGTGCCAGCAGCTCCGAAGGAACACGGAACACTGAAGCTTTCTTT. Protein: CASSSEGTRNTEAFF.

This clonotype was observed a few times. This chain links TRBV7-2 with TRBJ2-4, with D perhaps matching TRBD2 (6 bases). The V gene lost 0 bases and the J gene lost 5 bases, with 11 bases spanning the gap. Germline V gene data show CDR1 as SGHTA and CDR2 as FQGNSA. CDR3 size: 15 residues. The CDR3 here is CASSLAGTGQNIQYF. CDR3 nucleotides: TGTGCCAGCAGCTTAGCCGGGACTGGACAAAACATTCAGTACTTC. Complete variable domain (other parts from reference TRBV7-2 and TRBJ2-4): GAGVSQSPSNKVTEKGKDVELRCDPISGHTALYWYRQSLGQGLEFLIYFQGNSAPDKSGLPSDRFSAERTGGSVSTLTIQRTQQEDSAVYLCASSLAGTGQNIQYFGAGTRLSVL.

This clonotype was seen ten or more times. The J gene is TRBJ2-1, the V gene TRBV7-8; no firm D call. The CDR3 loop spans 14 amino acids. Between the trimmed V and J ends, which lost 1 base and 7 bases, there was a span of 11 bases. From germline, CDR1 is SGHVS and CDR2 FQNEAQ. The CDR3 reads CASSLGIARNEQFF. The CDR3, as DNA: TGTGCCAGCAGCTTAGGGATTGCGAGGAATGAGCAGTTCTTC.

The chain recombines TRBV12-3 or TRBV12-4 with TRBJ2-7, with 7 bases lining up with TRBD2. V lost 3 bases and J lost 5; bases outside the gene matches: 16. This CDR3 has 17 residues. CDR3 nucleotides: TGTGCCAGCAGTTTTGTTGTTGGGACTATGGTTCCCCACGAGCAGTACTTC. Its translation: CASSFVVGTMVPHEQYF.

This rearrangement joins TRBV6-2 or TRBV6-3 to TRBJ2-1; 9 nucleotides agree with TRBD2. The CDR3 is 14 amino acids. CDR1 is MNHEY, CDR2 SVGEGT, per germline. J was trimmed by 2 bases and V by 6 bases; bases with no gene match: 2. This chain's CDR3 is CASRAGGTYNEQFF. The CDR3 DNA reads TGTGCCAGCAGGGCGGGAGGGACCTACAATGAGCAGTTCTTC.

This clonotype was detected only a few times. The chain's CDR3 is CASEWLSRAGTEAFF. The CDR3 bases are TGTGCCAGCGAATGGTTGTCCCGGGCGGGTACTGAAGCTTTCTTT. The chain is built from TRBV2 and TRBJ1-1, with D unclear. V was pared by 8 bases and J by 5 bases, with 21 bases between. The CDR3 extends over 15 amino acids. The V gene's germline CDR1 is SNHLY and CDR2 FYNNEI.

The chain joins TRBV7-2 to TRBJ2-5; maybe TRBD2 (5 bases). V was cut by 4 bases and J by 1 base, with 10 bases left in between. The CDR3 runs to 14 residues. CDR1 and CDR2 (germline): SGHTA, FQGNSA. CDR3 in amino acids: CASSSLEAQETQYF. The CDR3 nucleotides read TGTGCCAGCAGCTCACTAGAGGCCCAAGAGACCCAGTACTTC.

The CDR3 nucleotides read TGTGCCTGGAGTGTACTACGGGAAGAGACCCAGTACTTC. Translated: CAWSVLREETQYF. The chain is built from TRBV30 and TRBJ2-5, with D uncertain. This CDR3 region has 13 residues. V shed 0 bases and J shed 3 bases, with 8 bases lying between them. Germline assignment: CDR1 GTSNPN and CDR2 SVGIG (reference sequence).

This sequence joins TRBV6-5 and TRBJ1-1; TRBD1 matches 7 bases. The CDR3 totals 17 residues. V trimming: 0 bases; J trimming: 4 bases; junction bases outside the gene matches: 11. Germline V gene lookup returns CDR1 MNHEY and CDR2 SVGAGI. CDR3 region: CASSYSRRGRRGTEAFF. The CDR3 coding sequence is TGTGCCAGCAGTTACTCGCGAAGGGGGCGCAGGGGCACTGAAGCTTTCTTT.

This clonotype was observed a few times. Here the CDR3 reads CASSFAGGSNNSPLHF. The CDR3 DNA is TGTGCCAGCAGCTTCGCAGGGGGCTCTAATAATTCACCCCTCCACTTT. This chain joins TRBV7-8 and TRBJ1-6; 8 nucleotides agree with TRBD1. The CDR3 has 16 amino acids. Trimming removed 3 bases from V and 5 bases from J; junction bases left unmatched: 6. From germline, CDR1 is SGHVS and CDR2 FQNEAQ.

The chain has TRBV11-2 and TRBJ2-5, with unresolved D. Trimming cost V 5 bases and J 4 bases, with 11 bases left between them. This CDR3 is built from 13 residues. Germline CDR1 and CDR2: SGHAT and FQNNGV. The CDR3 is CASSPPYRETQYF. Written as DNA, the CDR3 is TGTGCCAGCAGCCCTCCTTACCGAGAGACCCAGTACTTC.

This clonotype was counted between two and nine times. The CDR3 sequence: CASSFQASVQETQYF. DNA for the CDR3: TGTGCCAGCAGTTTCCAAGCTAGCGTTCAAGAGACCCAGTACTTC. This chain joins TRBV12-3 or TRBV12-4 and TRBJ2-5; a weak D match, TRBD2 (6 bases). This CDR3 comprises 15 residues. V lost 3 bases, J lost 2 bases, and 13 bases lay in between.

The chain carries TRBV11-2 and TRBJ1-3; no clear D. The CDR3 length is 15 residues. The germline V gene encodes CDR1 SGHAT and CDR2 FQNNGV. Trimming cost V 5 bases and J 0 bases, with 11 bases left between them. The CDR3 DNA is TGTGCCAGCAGCCCCGGGATCCTCTCTGGAAACACCATATATTTT. Encoded protein: CASSPGILSGNTIYF.

This rearrangement joins TRBV6-2 or TRBV6-3 to TRBJ2-7; possible D gene TRBD2, 6 bases. Germline-derived CDR1 and CDR2 are MNHEY and SVGEGT. The CDR3 consists of 12 residues. V was trimmed by 7 bases and J by 2 bases, leaving 9 bases between them. The CDR3 reads CASTRGTYEQYF. The CDR3 coding sequence is TGTGCCAGCACGCGGGGCACCTACGAGCAGTACTTC.

This clonotype turned up a few times. This chain links TRBV7-2 with TRBJ2-5, with 8 bases aligning to TRBD1. Per germline, CDR1 SGHTA and CDR2 FQGNSA. The junction had 3 bases not matched to a gene; V was cut back by 0 bases and J by 3 bases. The CDR3 is 15 residues long. CDR3 bases: TGTGCCAGCAGCTTAGCGTCAGGGGGCGAAGAGACCCAGTACTTC. Its translation: CASSLASGGEETQYF.

This clonotype was counted between two and nine times. The V call is TRBV6-5, the J call TRBJ1-6; no reliable D call. Trimming cost V 5 bases and J 0 bases, with 11 bases left between them. The germline V gene has CDR1 MNHEY and CDR2 SVGAGI. This CDR3 is built from 16 residues. The CDR3 region is CASSPSRSSYNSPLHF. CDR3 coding DNA: TGTGCCAGCAGTCCTAGCAGGAGCTCCTATAATTCACCCCTCCACTTT.

About this clonotype: One junction end disagrees with the germline gene, perhaps due to a read error. Here the CDR3 DNA reads TGTGCCAGCAGGCACGAAAATACCTACGAGCATTACTTC. Translated, it gives CASRHENTYEHYF. The chain uses TRBV12-3 or TRBV12-4 and TRBJ2-7; D is ambiguous. The CDR3 extends over 13 amino acids.

This clonotype has a handful of counts. This rearrangement joins TRBV7-2 to TRBJ2-1; D not certain. The CDR3 has 13 residues. The germline V and J ends were trimmed by 3 bases and 10 bases, with 13 bases remaining between them. Per germline, CDR1 SGHTA and CDR2 FQGNSA. The CDR3 DNA follows: TGTGCCAGCAGCTTCGGACCTACCCCCGAGCAGTTCTTC. It codes for CASSFGPTPEQFF.

The chain links TRBV3-1 to TRBJ1-1, with D unclear. The CDR3 spans 14 residues. From germline, CDR1 is LGHDT and CDR2 YNNKEL (reference sequence). With 1 base removed from V and 5 bases from J, the gap between germline ends came to 11 bases. The CDR3 DNA sequence: TGTGCCAGCAGCCAAGCAGGCCTGGGGACTGAAGCTTTCTTT. It is translated as CASSQAGLGTEAFF. Complete variable domain (other parts from reference TRBV3-1 and TRBJ1-1): DTAVSQTPKYLVTQMGNDKSIKCEQNLGHDTMYWYKQDSKKFLKIMFSYNNKELIINETVPNRFSPKSPDKAHLNLHINSLELGDSAVYFCASSQAGLGTEAFFGQGTRLTVV.